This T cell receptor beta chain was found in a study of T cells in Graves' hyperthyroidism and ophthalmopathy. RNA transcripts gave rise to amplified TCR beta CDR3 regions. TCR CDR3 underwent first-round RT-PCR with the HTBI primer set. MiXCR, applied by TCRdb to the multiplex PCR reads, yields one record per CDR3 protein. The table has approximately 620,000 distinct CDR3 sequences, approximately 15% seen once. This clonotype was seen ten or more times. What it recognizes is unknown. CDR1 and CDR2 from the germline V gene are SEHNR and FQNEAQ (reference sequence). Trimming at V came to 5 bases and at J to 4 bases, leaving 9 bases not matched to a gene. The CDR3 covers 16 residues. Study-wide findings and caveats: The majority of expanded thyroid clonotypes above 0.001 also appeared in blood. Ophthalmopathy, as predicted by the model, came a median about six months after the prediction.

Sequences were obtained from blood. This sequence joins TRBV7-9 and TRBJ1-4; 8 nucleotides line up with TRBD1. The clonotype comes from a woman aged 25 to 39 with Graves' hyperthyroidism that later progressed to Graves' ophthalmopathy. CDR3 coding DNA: TGTGCCAGCAGCCCCACTCGGACAGGGAGTAATGAAAAACTGTTTTTT. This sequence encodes CASSPTRTGSNEKLFF. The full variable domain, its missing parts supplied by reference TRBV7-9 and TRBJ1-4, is DTGVSQNPRHKITKRGQNVTFRCDPISEHNRLYWYRQTLGQGPEFLTYFQNEAQLEKSRLLSDRFSAERPKGSFSTLEIQRTEQGDSAMYLCASSPTRTGSNEKLFFGSGTQLSVL.